Listed below are T cell receptor beta chains from one sample, sequenced in a study of blood T cell repertoires in COVID-19. The repertoire was sequenced with immunoSEQ multiplex PCR; TCRdb's copy has only in-frame clones and lacks some. The repertoire consists of about 150,000 clones, with around 80% occurring once and the leading ten covering just over 9.5%. Material: peripheral blood. The receptor set was obtained from a woman aged 45 to 65 with acute or convalescent COVID-19. The CDR3 runs from the conserved cysteine through the conserved F or W. Each record gives: J gene, CDR3 length, D gene, V gene, clone size, CDR3 DNA, CDR3 protein. A D gene is named only where the DNA matches it firmly. Clone sizes are given selectively: once, few, many, or a class where the clone is expanded.

j_call: TRBJ2-7; cdr3_length: 14; d_call: TRBD1; v_call: TRBV6-2/TRBV6-3; clone_size: .; cdr3_nt: TGTGCCAACAGCTTGACAGGGTCAACCTACGAGCAGTACTTC; cdr3_aa: CANSLTGSTYEQYF
j_call: TRBJ2-7; cdr3_length: 13; d_call: TRBD1; v_call: TRBV6-5; clone_size: .; cdr3_nt: TGTGCCAGCACAGGGACAGTCCCCTACGAGCAGTACTTC; cdr3_aa: CASTGTVPYEQYF
j_call: TRBJ1-3; cdr3_length: 13; d_call: .; v_call: TRBV29-1; clone_size: once; cdr3_nt: TGCAGCTTTCTTGGAGGGCCTGGAAACACCATATATTTT; cdr3_aa: CSFLGGPGNTIYF
j_call: TRBJ2-7; cdr3_length: 14; d_call: .; v_call: TRBV5-1; clone_size: once; cdr3_nt: TGCGCCAGCACAGAGGGGGGGTTCTTTGAGGAGCAGTACTTC; cdr3_aa: CASTEGGFFEEQYF
j_call: TRBJ2-7; cdr3_length: 14; d_call: TRBD2; v_call: TRBV30; clone_size: .; cdr3_nt: TGTGCCTGGAGGGCTAGCGGGAGGGCTTACGAGCAGTACTTC; cdr3_aa: CAWRASGRAYEQYF
j_call: TRBJ1-2; cdr3_length: 17; d_call: .; v_call: TRBV4-2; clone_size: .; cdr3_nt: TGTGCCAGCAGCCAAGCGAACAGCGGGGGGCTCTTCTATGGCTACACCTTC; cdr3_aa: CASSQANSGGLFYGYTF
j_call: TRBJ2-3; cdr3_length: 12; d_call: .; v_call: TRBV2; clone_size: .; cdr3_nt: TGTGCCATTCATCGGGATATAGATACGCAGTATTTT; cdr3_aa: CAIHRDIDTQYF
j_call: TRBJ2-5; cdr3_length: 17; d_call: TRBD2; v_call: TRBV3-1/TRBV3-2; clone_size: .; cdr3_nt: TGTGCCAGCAGCCGAGGGGGAACTAGCGGGGTTCAAGAGACCCAGTACTTC; cdr3_aa: CASSRGGTSGVQETQYF
j_call: TRBJ2-5; cdr3_length: 16; d_call: TRBD2; v_call: TRBV23-1; clone_size: few; cdr3_nt: TGCGCCAGCAGTCATGGAGGACTAGCGGTTAAAGAGACCCAGTACTTC; cdr3_aa: CASSHGGLAVKETQYF
j_call: TRBJ2-2; cdr3_length: 14; d_call: .; v_call: TRBV7-3; clone_size: .; cdr3_nt: TGTGCCAGCAGGAGGGACTCAAACACCGGGGAGCTGTTTTTT; cdr3_aa: CASRRDSNTGELFF